The 28 T cell receptor beta chains below were found in one sample sequenced in a study of CD8 T cells in ankylosing spondylitis. Study-wide findings and caveats: About 8 highly homologous variants made up a TCR beta motif, and this motif appeared characteristic of ankylosing spondylitis blood.

Their antigens are not known. TCRdb called the 5' RACE reads again in MiXCR, with one record for every CDR3 protein. The sample yields a few hundred thousand distinct CDR3 sequences, about 6.7% seen once. The sequenced material came from blood, either unsorted or a sorted T cell fraction (not recorded which). These receptors were obtained from a male donor with ankylosing spondylitis.

The table lists this clonotype with a few counts. The chain links TRBV29-1 to TRBJ2-1; 12 bases map to TRBD2. The junction had 8 bases not matched to a gene; V was cut back by 5 bases and J by 0 bases. The CDR3 spans 17 residues. The germline gives CDR1 SQVTM, CDR2 ANQGSEA. CDR3 sequence (DNA): TGCAGCGTTTCTGGACTAGCGGGAAAAGGCTCCTACAATGAGCAGTTCTTC. Encoded protein: CSVSGLAGKGSYNEQFF.

This clonotype was counted at least ten times. The CDR3 loop reads CASSGEQGAWETQYF. Written as DNA, the CDR3 is TGTGCCAGCAGCGGAGAACAGGGGGCGTGGGAGACCCAGTACTTC. The V and J genes are TRBV7-9 and TRBJ2-5; 9 bases agree with TRBD1. Germline CDR1 and CDR2: SEHNR and FQNEAQ (reference sequence). Trimming cost V 5 bases and J 5 bases; bases outside gene matches: 9. The CDR3 consists of 15 residues.

This clonotype appeared many times. J is TRBJ1-2 and V is TRBV2; 8 bases are shared with TRBD1. This CDR3 contains 15 residues. The V gene's germline CDR1 is SNHLY and CDR2 FYNNEI. The ends lost 1 base at V and 7 bases at J; junction bases unmatched: 8. CDR3 coding DNA: TGTGCCAGCAGTGAAGGGGACAGGAAAAGGTCTGGCTACACCTTC. Protein: CASSEGDRKRSGYTF.

V gene TRBV6-2 or TRBV6-3 combines with J gene TRBJ2-1, with 9 bases aligning to TRBD2. The germline gives CDR1 MNHEY, CDR2 SVGEGT. The trim removed 3 bases at V and 4 bases at J, leaving 4 bases unmatched. This CDR3 contains 15 residues. The DNA for the CDR3 is TGTGCCAGCAGTTATGGGCTAGCGGGGTACAATGAGCAGTTCTTC. Its translation: CASSYGLAGYNEQFF.

This clonotype occurred many times. This chain links TRBV28 with TRBJ1-6, with D possibly matching TRBD1 (5 bases). Trimming removed 2 bases at V and 10 bases at J, with 12 bases between. The CDR3 contains 14 residues. CDR1 is MDHEN, CDR2 SYDVKM, per germline. The CDR3 bases are TGTGCCAGCAGTTTAGGGGTAGGGACCTCACCCCTCCACTTT. It encodes CASSLGVGTSPLHF.

J is TRBJ2-7 and V is TRBV11-1; possibly TRBD2 for D (6 bases). The V gene lost 5 bases and the J gene lost 0 bases, with 11 bases spanning the gap. Germline V gives CDR1 SGHAT, CDR2 FQDESV (reference sequence). This CDR3 comprises 14 residues. CDR3 protein: CASSRRGFSYEQYF. The CDR3, as DNA: TGTGCCAGCAGCCGTCGGGGGTTCTCCTACGAGCAGTACTTC.

This clonotype has at least ten counts. The V and J genes are TRBV11-2 and TRBJ1-2; 8 nucleotides align to TRBD1. Germline CDR1 is SGHAT and CDR2 is FQNNGV. This CDR3 contains 14 residues. The V and J ends lost 3 bases and 4 bases, in that order; junction bases with no gene match: 4. The CDR3 protein is CASSFGQGVYGYTF. The DNA of the CDR3 is TGTGCCAGCAGCTTTGGACAGGGAGTCTATGGCTACACCTTC.

The rearrangement joins TRBV5-1 to TRBJ2-7; D possibly corresponds to TRBD1 (5 bases). CDR1 and CDR2 (germline): SGHRS, YFSETQ. The length of the CDR3 is 11 residues. The V end lost 4 bases, the J end lost 6 bases, and 8 bases lay between the germline ends. The CDR3 DNA is TGCGCCAGCAGCGCCACAGGCGAGCAGTACTTC. Amino acid sequence: CASSATGEQYF.

This clonotype was detected many times. DNA of the CDR3: TGTGCCAGCAGCTTAGCGCTATATTACAATGAGCAGTTCTTC. Translated: CASSLALYYNEQFF. The chain couples TRBV7-9 to TRBJ2-1, with unresolved D. The CDR3 length is 14 residues. Germline V lookup: CDR1 SEHNR, CDR2 FQNEAQ (reference sequence). V lost 0 bases and J lost 4, with 7 bases in between.

This clonotype occurred many times. In DNA, the CDR3 is TGTGCCAGCAGTTTAGGGAGGGGGACCTTCACAGATACGCAGTATTTT. Its translation is CASSLGRGTFTDTQYF. The J gene is TRBJ2-3, the V gene TRBV28; the D gene is possibly TRBD2 (7 bases). V was clipped by 2 bases and J by 2 bases, with 14 bases between them. The CDR3 covers 16 residues. Per germline, CDR1 MDHEN and CDR2 SYDVKM.

CDR3: CASSIVISGGPYNEQFF. Here the CDR3 DNA reads TGTGCCAGTAGTATAGTGATTAGCGGGGGACCCTACAATGAGCAGTTCTTC. The V call is TRBV19, the J call TRBJ2-1; 9 bases align to TRBD2. Trimming at V came to 1 base and at J to 2 bases, leaving 6 bases not matched to a gene. Germline lookup yields CDR1 LNHDA and CDR2 SQIVND (reference sequence). This CDR3 spans 17 amino acids.

This clonotype was counted between two and nine times. The chain's CDR3 is CASSEGLYATDTQYF. The DNA of the CDR3 is TGTGCCAGCAGCGAGGGCCTATACGCGACAGATACGCAGTATTTT. The genes are TRBV5-6 and TRBJ2-3, with D possibly TRBD2 on 5 matching bases. The CDR3 sequence is 15 residues long. Looked up from germline, CDR1 is SGHDT and CDR2 is YYEEEE. The V and J ends lost 4 bases and 3 bases respectively, with 15 bases between them.

This clonotype showed up many times. The chain links TRBV27 to TRBJ2-7, with D perhaps TRBD1 or TRBD2 (5 bases each). The germline V and J ends were trimmed by 4 bases and 5 bases, with 15 bases remaining between them. The V gene's germline CDR1 is MNHEY and CDR2 SMNVEV (reference sequence). The CDR3 sequence is 14 residues long. CDR3 sequence: CASSSGAGRHEQYF. In DNA form, the CDR3 reads TGTGCCAGCAGTTCCGGGGCAGGCCGGCACGAGCAGTACTTC.

This clonotype was observed many times. The V and J genes are TRBV5-6 and TRBJ2-1; 10 nucleotides match TRBD2. CDR1 and CDR2 (germline): SGHDT, YYEEEE. Trimming cost V 0 bases and J 9 bases; bases outside gene matches: 6. The CDR3 covers 15 residues. As DNA, the CDR3 is TGTGCCAGCAGCTTGGCTAGCGGGAGCCCCAGTGAGCAGTTCTTC. It codes for CASSLASGSPSEQFF.

This clonotype was detected ten times or more. The rearrangement uses TRBV6-2 or TRBV6-3 and TRBJ2-1; unclear D gene. Per germline, CDR1 MNHEY and CDR2 SVGEGT. Trimming left V 8 bases short and J 7 bases short, with 12 bases between. The CDR3 has 12 residues. CDR3 in amino acids: CASGRWQNEQFF. The CDR3 nucleotides read TGTGCCAGCGGCCGGTGGCAGAATGAGCAGTTCTTC.

This clonotype has a count of ten or more. The rearrangement uses TRBV6-2 or TRBV6-3 and TRBJ2-1; D remains ambiguous. The length of the CDR3 is 10 residues. Trimming took 8 bases from V and 11 from J, leaving 10 bases between them. Germline V gene data show CDR1 as MNHEY and CDR2 as SVGEGT. The CDR3 sequence: CASGPWKQFF. The DNA of the CDR3 is TGTGCCAGCGGGCCGTGGAAGCAGTTCTTC.

This clonotype was found many times. The rearrangement joins TRBV28 to TRBJ2-1; 10 bases line up with TRBD2. The trim removed 6 bases at V and 9 bases at J, leaving 8 bases unmatched. The CDR3 covers 14 residues. Looked up from germline, CDR1 is MDHEN and CDR2 is SYDVKM. CDR3 amino acids: CASSQSGRAGEQFF. The CDR3 DNA follows: TGTGCCAGCAGCCAAAGCGGGAGGGCCGGTGAGCAGTTCTTC.

This sequence joins TRBV5-5 and TRBJ2-1, with D perhaps matching TRBD1 (6 bases). V gave up 5 bases and J gave up 4 bases, with 16 bases separating them. This CDR3 spans 15 amino acids. Looked up from germline, CDR1 is SGHKS and CDR2 is YYEKEE (reference sequence). The CDR3: CASRGGQKPYNEQFF. The CDR3 region has the DNA TGTGCCAGCAGGGGCGGACAGAAGCCTTACAATGAGCAGTTCTTC.

The sample holds a few counts of this clonotype. The rearrangement uses TRBV7-9 and TRBJ1-3; D remains ambiguous. The CDR3 sequence is 13 residues long. The V end was cut by 2 bases, the J end by 8 bases, with 10 bases between. Germline CDR1 is SEHNR and CDR2 is FQNEAQ (reference sequence). The CDR3 nucleotides are TGTGCCAGCAGCTTATTGTGGGTGGACACCATATATTTT. Translating gives CASSLLWVDTIYF. Looking up the rest from reference TRBV7-9 and TRBJ1-3 gives the full variable domain: DTGVSQNPRHKITKRGQNVTFRCDPISEHNRLYWYRQTLGQGPEFLTYFQNEAQLEKSRLLSDRFSAERPKGSFSTLEIQRTEQGDSAMYLCASSLLWVDTIYFGEGSWLTVV.

This clonotype has ten or more counts. The gene calls are TRBV7-2 and TRBJ2-3; D is uncertain. V lost 0 bases, J lost 0 bases, and 10 bases lay in between. This CDR3 contains 16 residues. The V gene's germline CDR1 is SGHTA and CDR2 FQGNSA. The CDR3: CASSLAAVFSTDTQYF. CDR3 coding DNA: TGTGCCAGCAGCTTAGCGGCGGTATTTAGCACAGATACGCAGTATTTT.

There are a few counts of this clonotype. The V and J genes are TRBV7-9 and TRBJ2-1; weak D call: TRBD2 (5 bases). Per germline, CDR1 SEHNR and CDR2 FQNEAQ (reference sequence). This CDR3 comprises 14 residues. V gave up 11 bases and J gave up 1 base, with 15 bases separating them. The CDR3 bases are TGTGCCGGAAACCTAGCCCAATCCTACAATGAGCAGTTCTTC. Its protein is CAGNLAQSYNEQFF.

This clonotype was detected ten times or more. The chain recombines TRBV20-1 with TRBJ1-1, with TRBD1 matching 8 bases. V lost 5 bases and J lost 1; bases outside the gene matches: 3. Germline-derived CDR1 and CDR2 are DFQATT and SNEGSKA (reference sequence). This CDR3 has 13 residues. The CDR3 loop reads CSALTGENTEAFF. The CDR3 DNA reads TGCAGTGCTTTGACAGGGGAGAACACTGAAGCTTTCTTT.

For this clonotype: A much larger clone differs by one base, so this may be a read error. The chain joins TRBV20-1 to TRBJ2-1; 9 bases line up with TRBD2. CDR1 and CDR2 from the germline V gene are DFQATT and SNEGSKA (reference sequence). The trim removed 3 bases at V and 8 bases at J, leaving 5 bases unmatched. There are 13 residues in the CDR3. This CDR3 reads CSARIAGADEQFF. CDR3 bases: TGCAGTGCTAGGATAGCGGGAGCCGATGAGCAGTTCTTC.

A few counts support this clonotype. The chain couples TRBV2 to TRBJ2-1; TRBD2 agrees at 9 bases. The CDR3 spans 16 residues. CDR1 and CDR2 (germline): SNHLY, FYNNEI. The junction had 8 bases not matched to a gene; V was cut back by 5 bases and J by 3 bases. The CDR3, as DNA: TGTGCCAGCAGTTTTGTGTCTAGCGGGGTCTACAATGAGCAGTTCTTC. The encoded protein is CASSFVSSGVYNEQFF.

This clonotype occurred many times. The chain couples TRBV7-6 to TRBJ1-3; D remains ambiguous. The length of the CDR3 is 15 residues. In germline, CDR1 is SGHVS, CDR2 FNYEAQ. V was cut by 2 bases and J by 0 bases, with 8 bases left in between. CDR3 in amino acids: CASSLLAISGNTIYF. The DNA for the CDR3 is TGTGCCAGCAGCTTACTCGCGATCTCTGGAAACACCATATATTTT.

This clonotype was recorded many times. This rearrangement joins TRBV28 to TRBJ1-5; D unclear. CDR1 and CDR2 from the germline V gene are MDHEN and SYDVKM. The V and J ends lost 3 bases and 2 bases respectively, with 11 bases between them. This CDR3 region has 15 residues. CDR3 residues: CASSFRGWGNQPQHF. For the CDR3, the DNA is TGTGCCAGCAGTTTTCGAGGGTGGGGCAATCAGCCCCAGCATTTT.

The table lists this clonotype with many counts. This rearrangement joins TRBV7-9 to TRBJ2-1, with 7 nucleotides matching TRBD1. Losses at the gene ends were 2 bases for V and 6 bases for J; bases not matched to a gene: 7. The germline gives CDR1 SEHNR, CDR2 FQNEAQ (reference sequence). The CDR3 spans 15 residues. CDR3 amino acids: CASSLTQGIVNEQFF. DNA for the CDR3: TGTGCCAGCAGCTTAACACAGGGGATAGTCAATGAGCAGTTCTTC.

This chain uses TRBV4-3 with TRBJ2-5, with D uncertain. The CDR3 loop spans 14 amino acids. V was trimmed by 4 bases and J by 4 bases, leaving 13 bases between them. In germline, CDR1 is LGHNA, CDR2 YSLEER. The CDR3 DNA follows: TGCGCCAGCAGCCTGAACCGCGCCCGAGAGACCCAGTACTTC. Translating it yields CASSLNRARETQYF.